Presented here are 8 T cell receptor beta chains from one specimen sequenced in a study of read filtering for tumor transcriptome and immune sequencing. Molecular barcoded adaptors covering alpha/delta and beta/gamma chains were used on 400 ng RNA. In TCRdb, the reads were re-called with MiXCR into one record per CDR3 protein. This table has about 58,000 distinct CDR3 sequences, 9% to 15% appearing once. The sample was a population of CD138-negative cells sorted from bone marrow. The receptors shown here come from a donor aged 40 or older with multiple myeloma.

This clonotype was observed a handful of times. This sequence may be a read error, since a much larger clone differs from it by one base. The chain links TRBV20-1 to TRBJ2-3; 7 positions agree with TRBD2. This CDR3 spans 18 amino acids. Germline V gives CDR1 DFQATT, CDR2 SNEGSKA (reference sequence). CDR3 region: CSARDLAPGPGGTGTQYF. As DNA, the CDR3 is TGCAGTGCTAGAGATCTGGCGCCAGGGCCGGGGGGAACAGGTACGCAGTATTTT.

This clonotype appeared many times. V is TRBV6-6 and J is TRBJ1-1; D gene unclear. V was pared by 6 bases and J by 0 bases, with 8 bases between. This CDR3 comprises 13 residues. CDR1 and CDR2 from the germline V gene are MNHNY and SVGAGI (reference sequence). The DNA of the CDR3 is TGTGCCAGCAGATTCGCCCTGAACACTGAAGCTTTCTTT. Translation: CASRFALNTEAFF.

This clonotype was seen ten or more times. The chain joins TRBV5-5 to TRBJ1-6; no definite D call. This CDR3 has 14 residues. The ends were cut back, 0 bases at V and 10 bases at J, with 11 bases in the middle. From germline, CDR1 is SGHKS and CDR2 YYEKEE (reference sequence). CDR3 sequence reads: CASSLGAPHSPLHF. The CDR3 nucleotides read TGTGCCAGCAGCTTGGGGGCGCCACACTCACCCCTCCACTTT.

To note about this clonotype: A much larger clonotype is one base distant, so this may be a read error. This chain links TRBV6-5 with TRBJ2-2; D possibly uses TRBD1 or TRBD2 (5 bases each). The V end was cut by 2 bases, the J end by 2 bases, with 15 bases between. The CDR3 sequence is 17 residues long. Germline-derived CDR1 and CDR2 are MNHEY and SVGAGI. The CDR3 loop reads CASSYLSLGTNTGELFF. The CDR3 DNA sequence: TGTGCCAGCAGTTACCTCTCACTGGGGACCAACACCGGGGAGCTGTTTTTT.

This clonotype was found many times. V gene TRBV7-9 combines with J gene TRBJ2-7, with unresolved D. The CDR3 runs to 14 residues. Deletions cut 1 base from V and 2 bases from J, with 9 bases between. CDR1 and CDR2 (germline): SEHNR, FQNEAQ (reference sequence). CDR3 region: CASSLVQEAYEQYF. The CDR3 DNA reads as TGTGCCAGCAGCTTAGTTCAGGAAGCCTACGAGCAGTACTTC.

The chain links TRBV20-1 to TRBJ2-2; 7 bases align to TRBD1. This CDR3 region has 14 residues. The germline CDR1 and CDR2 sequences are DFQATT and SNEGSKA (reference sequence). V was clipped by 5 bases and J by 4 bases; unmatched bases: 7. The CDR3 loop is CSAVQGSATGELFF. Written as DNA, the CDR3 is TGCAGTGCTGTACAGGGGTCAGCCACCGGGGAGCTGTTTTTT.

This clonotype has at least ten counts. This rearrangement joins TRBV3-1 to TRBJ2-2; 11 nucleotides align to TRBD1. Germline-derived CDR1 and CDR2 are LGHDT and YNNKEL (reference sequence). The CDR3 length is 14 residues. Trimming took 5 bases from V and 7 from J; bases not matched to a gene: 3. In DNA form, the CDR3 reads TGTGCCAGCAGCTTGGGACAGGGGGTCGGGGAGCTGTTTTTT. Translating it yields CASSLGQGVGELFF.

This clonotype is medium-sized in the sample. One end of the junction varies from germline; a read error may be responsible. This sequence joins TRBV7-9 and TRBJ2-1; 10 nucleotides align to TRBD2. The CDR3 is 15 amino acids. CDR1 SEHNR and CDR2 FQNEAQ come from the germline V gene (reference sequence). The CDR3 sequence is CASSLSLAGVAEQFF. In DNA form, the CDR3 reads TGTGCTAGCAGCTTAAGTCTAGCGGGGGTGGCTGAGCAGTTCTTC. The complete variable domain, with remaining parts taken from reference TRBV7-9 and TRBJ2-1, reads DTGVSQNPRHKITKRGQNVTFRCDPISEHNRLYWYRQTLGQGPEFLTYFQNEAQLEKSRLLSDRFSAERPKGSFSTLEIQRTEQGDSAMYLCASSLSLAGVAEQFFGPGTRLTVL.